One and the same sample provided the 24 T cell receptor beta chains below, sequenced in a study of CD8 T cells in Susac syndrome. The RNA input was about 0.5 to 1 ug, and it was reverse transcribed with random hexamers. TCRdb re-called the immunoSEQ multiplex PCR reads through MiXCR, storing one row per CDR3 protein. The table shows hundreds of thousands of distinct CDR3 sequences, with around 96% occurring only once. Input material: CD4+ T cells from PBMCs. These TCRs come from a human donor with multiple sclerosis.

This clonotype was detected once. The CDR3 region is CASSHLSYEQYF. In nucleotides, the CDR3 is TGTGCCAGCAGCCACCTTTCCTACGAGCAGTACTTC. The rearrangement joins TRBV3-1 to TRBJ2-7, with D unclear. CDR3 length: 12 amino acids. Germline CDR1 reads LGHDT; CDR2 reads YNNKEL (reference sequence). The V and J ends lost 3 bases and 1 base respectively, with 4 bases between them.

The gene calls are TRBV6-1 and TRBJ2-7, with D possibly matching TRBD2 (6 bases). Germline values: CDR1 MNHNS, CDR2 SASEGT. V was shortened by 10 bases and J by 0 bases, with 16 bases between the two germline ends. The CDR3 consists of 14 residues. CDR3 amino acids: CATLLDGSSYEQYF. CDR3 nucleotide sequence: TGTGCCACCCTACTGGACGGGAGCTCCTACGAGCAGTACTTC.

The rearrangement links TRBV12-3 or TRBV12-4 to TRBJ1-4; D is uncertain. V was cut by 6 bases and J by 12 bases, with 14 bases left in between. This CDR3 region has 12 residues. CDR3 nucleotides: TGTGCCAGCAGAGATGACACACGAGAACTGTTTTTT. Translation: CASRDDTRELFF.

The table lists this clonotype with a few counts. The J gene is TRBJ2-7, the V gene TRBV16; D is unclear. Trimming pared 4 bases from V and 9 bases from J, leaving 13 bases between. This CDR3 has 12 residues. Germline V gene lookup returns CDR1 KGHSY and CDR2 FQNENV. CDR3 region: CASSPPNGGQYF. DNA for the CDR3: TGTGCCAGCAGCCCCCCCAACGGCGGGCAGTACTTC. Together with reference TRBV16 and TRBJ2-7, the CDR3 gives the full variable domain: GEEVAQTPKHLVRGEGQKAKLYCAPIKGHSYVFWYQQVLKNEFKFLISFQNENVFDETGMPKERFSAKCLPNSPCSLEIQATKLEDSAVYFCASSPPNGGQYFGPGTRLTVT.

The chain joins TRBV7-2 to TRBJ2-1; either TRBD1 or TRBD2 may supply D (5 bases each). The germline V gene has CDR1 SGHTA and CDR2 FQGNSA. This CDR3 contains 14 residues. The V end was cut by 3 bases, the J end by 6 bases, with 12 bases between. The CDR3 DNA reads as TGTGCCAGCAGCTTTCGGGGACGGACCAATGAGCAGTTCTTC. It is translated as CASSFRGRTNEQFF.

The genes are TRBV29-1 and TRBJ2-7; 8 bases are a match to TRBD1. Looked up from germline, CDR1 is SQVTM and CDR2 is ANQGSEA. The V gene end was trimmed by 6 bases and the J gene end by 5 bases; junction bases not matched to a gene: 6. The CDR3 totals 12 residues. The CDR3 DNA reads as TGCAGCGTCTCGGACAGGGTCAACGAGCAGTACTTC. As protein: CSVSDRVNEQYF.

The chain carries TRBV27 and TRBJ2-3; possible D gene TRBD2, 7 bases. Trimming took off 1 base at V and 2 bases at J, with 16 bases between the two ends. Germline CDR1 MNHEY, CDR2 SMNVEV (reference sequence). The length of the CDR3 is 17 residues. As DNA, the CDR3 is TGTGCCAGCAGTTTATGGGGAGGGGGACTACTCACAGATACGCAGTATTTT. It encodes CASSLWGGGLLTDTQYF.

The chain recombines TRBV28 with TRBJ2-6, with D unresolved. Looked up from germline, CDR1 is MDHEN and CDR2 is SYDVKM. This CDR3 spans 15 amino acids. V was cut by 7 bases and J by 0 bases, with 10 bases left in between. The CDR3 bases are TGTGCCAGCACCCCCGCCAGCTCTGGGGCCAACGTCCTGACTTTC. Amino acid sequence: CASTPASSGANVLTF. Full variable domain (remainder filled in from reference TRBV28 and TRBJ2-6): DVKVTQSSRYLVKRTGEKVFLECVQDMDHENMFWYRQDPGLGLRLIYFSYDVKMKEKGDIPEGYSVSREKKERFSLILESASTNQTSMYLCASTPASSGANVLTFGAGSRLTVL.

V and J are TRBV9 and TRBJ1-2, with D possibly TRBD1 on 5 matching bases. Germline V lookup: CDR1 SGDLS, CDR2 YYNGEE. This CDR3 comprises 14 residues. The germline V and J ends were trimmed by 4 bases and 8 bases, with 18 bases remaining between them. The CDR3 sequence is CASSLISAEGGYTF. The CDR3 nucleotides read TGTGCCAGCAGCCTCATATCGGCCGAGGGGGGCTACACCTTC.

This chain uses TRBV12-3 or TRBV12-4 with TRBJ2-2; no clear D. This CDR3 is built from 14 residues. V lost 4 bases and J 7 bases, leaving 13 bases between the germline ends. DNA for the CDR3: TGTGCCAGCAGTTCCACCTTAGGGTTCGGGGAGCTGTTTTTT. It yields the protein CASSSTLGFGELFF.

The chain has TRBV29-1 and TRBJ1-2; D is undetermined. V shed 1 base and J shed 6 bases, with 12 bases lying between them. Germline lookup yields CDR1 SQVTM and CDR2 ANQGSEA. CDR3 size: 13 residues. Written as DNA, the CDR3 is TGCAGCGTTGAAGGGGCCGGGGAACATGGCTACACCTTC. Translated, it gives CSVEGAGEHGYTF.

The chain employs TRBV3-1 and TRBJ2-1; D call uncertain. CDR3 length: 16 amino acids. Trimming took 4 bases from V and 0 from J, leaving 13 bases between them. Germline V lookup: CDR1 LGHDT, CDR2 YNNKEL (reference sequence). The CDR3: CASSPPRKHSYNEQFF. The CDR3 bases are TGTGCCAGCAGCCCCCCCCGGAAGCACTCCTACAATGAGCAGTTCTTC.

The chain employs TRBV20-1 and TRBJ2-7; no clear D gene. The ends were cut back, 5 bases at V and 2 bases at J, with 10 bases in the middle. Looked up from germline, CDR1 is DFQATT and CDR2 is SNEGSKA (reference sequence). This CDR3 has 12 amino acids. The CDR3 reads CSAEESTYEQYF. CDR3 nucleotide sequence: TGCAGTGCTGAGGAATCGACCTACGAGCAGTACTTC.

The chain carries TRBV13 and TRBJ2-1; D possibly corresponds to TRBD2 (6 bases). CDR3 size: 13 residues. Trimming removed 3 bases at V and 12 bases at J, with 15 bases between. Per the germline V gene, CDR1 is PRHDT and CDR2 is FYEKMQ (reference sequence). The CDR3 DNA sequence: TGTGCCAGCAGCTTGGATGTCGGGAGTACGCAGTTCTTC. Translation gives CASSLDVGSTQFF.

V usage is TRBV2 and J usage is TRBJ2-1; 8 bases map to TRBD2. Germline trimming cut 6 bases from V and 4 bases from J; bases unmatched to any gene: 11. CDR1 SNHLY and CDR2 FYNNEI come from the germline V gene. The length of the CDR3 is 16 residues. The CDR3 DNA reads TGTGCCAGCAGCCCCAGGGCGGGAGGACAATACAATGAGCAGTTCTTC. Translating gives CASSPRAGGQYNEQFF.

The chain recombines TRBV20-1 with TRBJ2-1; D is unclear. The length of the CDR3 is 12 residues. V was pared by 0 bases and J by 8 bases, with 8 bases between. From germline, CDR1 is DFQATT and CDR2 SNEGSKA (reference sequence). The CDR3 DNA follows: TGCAGTGCTAGAGATGAAAGGTATGAGCAGTTCTTC. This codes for CSARDERYEQFF.

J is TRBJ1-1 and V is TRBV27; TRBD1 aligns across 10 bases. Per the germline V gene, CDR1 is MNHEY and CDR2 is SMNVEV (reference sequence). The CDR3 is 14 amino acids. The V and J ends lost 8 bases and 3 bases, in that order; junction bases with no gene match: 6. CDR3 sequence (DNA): TGTGCCAGCTCCCTCGACAGGGGGCACACTGAAGCTTTCTTT. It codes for CASSLDRGHTEAFF.

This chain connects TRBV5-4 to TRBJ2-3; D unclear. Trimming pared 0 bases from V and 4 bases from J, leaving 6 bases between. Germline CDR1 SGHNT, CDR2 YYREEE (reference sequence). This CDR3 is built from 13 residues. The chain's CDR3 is CASSLASPDTQYF. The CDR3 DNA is TGTGCCAGCAGCTTGGCTAGTCCAGATACGCAGTATTTT.

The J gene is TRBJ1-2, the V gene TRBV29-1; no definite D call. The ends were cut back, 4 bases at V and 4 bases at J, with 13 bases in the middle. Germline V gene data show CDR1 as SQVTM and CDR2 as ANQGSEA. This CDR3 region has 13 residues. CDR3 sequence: CSVVQIVGYGYTF. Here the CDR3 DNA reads TGCAGCGTTGTACAGATCGTGGGCTATGGCTACACCTTC.

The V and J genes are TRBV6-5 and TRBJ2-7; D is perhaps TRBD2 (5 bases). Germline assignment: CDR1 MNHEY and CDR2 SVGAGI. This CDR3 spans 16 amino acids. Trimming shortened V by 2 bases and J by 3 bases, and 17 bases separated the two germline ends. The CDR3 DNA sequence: TGTGCCAGCAGTTACAACGGAGGACGTTCTCGCTACGAGCAGTACTTC. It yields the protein CASSYNGGRSRYEQYF.

The DNA for the CDR3 is TGCGCCAGCAGCTCCGGACAGGGGGTAAATTCACCCCTCCACTTT. This sequence encodes CASSSGQGVNSPLHF. V gene TRBV5-1 combines with J gene TRBJ1-6; TRBD1 matches 10 bases. Germline lookup yields CDR1 SGHRS and CDR2 YFSETQ. The V and J ends lost 3 bases and 7 bases, in that order; junction bases with no gene match: 4. The CDR3 extends over 15 amino acids.

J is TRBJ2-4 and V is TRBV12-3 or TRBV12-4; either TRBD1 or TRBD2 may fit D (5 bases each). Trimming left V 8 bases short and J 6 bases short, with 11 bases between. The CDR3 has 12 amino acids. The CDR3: CASRGETNIQYF. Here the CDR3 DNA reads TGTGCCAGCCGGGGCGAGACAAACATTCAGTACTTC.

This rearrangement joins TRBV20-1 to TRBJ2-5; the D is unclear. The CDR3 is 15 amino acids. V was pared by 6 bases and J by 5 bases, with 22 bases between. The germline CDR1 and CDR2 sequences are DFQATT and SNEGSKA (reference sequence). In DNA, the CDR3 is TGCAGTGCCGTACCAGGCGGACGGAGCATGGAGACCCAGTACTTC. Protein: CSAVPGGRSMETQYF.

The CDR3 DNA follows: TGTGCCAGCAGCATACAGGGGATCGACTATGGCTACACCTTC. Its protein product is CASSIQGIDYGYTF. The chain recombines TRBV7-9 with TRBJ1-2; 7 bases are a match to TRBD1. The CDR3 length is 14 residues. Germline CDR1 and CDR2: SEHNR and FQNEAQ (reference sequence). V lost 5 bases, J lost 3 bases, and 6 bases stayed unmatched.